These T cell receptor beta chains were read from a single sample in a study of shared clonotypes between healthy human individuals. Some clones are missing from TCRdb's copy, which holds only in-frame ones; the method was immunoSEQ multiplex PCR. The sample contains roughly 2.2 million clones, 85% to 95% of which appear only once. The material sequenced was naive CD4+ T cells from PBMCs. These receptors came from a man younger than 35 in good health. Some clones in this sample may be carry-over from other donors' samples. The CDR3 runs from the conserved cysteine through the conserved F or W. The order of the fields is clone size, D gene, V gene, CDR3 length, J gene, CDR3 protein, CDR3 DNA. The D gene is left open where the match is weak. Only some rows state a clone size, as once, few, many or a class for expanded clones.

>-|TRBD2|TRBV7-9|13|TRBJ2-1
CASSLVGLAGQFF
TGTGCCAGCAGCTTAGTGGGTCTAGCGGGGCAGTTCTTC
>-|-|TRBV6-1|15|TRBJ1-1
CASHRASAWDTEAFF
TGTGCCAGCCACAGGGCCTCGGCTTGGGACACTGAAGCTTTCTTT
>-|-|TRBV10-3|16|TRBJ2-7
CAISEWGDFPSYEQYF
TGTGCCATCAGTGAGTGGGGGGACTTTCCTTCCTACGAGCAGTACTTC
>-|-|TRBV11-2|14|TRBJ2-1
CASSLVVADNEQFF
TGTGCCAGCAGCTTAGTGGTGGCGGACAATGAGCAGTTCTTC
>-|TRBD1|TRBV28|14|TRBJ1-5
CASRQGPGNQPQHF
TGTGCCAGCAGACAGGGGCCCGGCAATCAGCCCCAGCATTTT
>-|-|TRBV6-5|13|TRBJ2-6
CARGQSGANVLTF
TGTGCCAGAGGGCAATCCGGGGCCAACGTCCTGACTTTC
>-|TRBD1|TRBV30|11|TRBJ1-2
CARDRLDGYTF
TGTGCCAGGGACAGGTTGGATGGCTACACCTTC
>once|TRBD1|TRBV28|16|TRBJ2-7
CASSPYGTGAPQEQYF
TGTGCCAGCAGTCCCTACGGGACAGGGGCCCCTCAGGAGCAGTACTTC
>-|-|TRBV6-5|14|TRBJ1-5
CASSLQGGNQPQHF
TGTGCCAGCAGCCTCCAGGGAGGCAATCAGCCCCAGCATTTT
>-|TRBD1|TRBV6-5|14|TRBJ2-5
CASSRTGGTETQYF
TGTGCCAGCAGTCGGACAGGGGGTACAGAGACCCAGTACTTC
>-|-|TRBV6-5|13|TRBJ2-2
CASRKPGPGELFF
TGTGCCAGCCGGAAACCAGGGCCCGGGGAGCTGTTTTTT
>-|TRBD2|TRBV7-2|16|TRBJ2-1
CASSPSGRATYNEQFF
TGTGCCAGCAGCCCAAGCGGGAGGGCCACCTACAATGAGCAGTTCTTC
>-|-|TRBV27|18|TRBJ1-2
CASSPQGLHARANYGYTF
TGTGCCAGCAGTCCCCAGGGGCTACACGCCCGAGCTAACTATGGCTACACCTTC
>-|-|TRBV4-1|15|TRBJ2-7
CASSQEGRRVGEQYF
TGCGCCAGCAGCCAAGAAGGGAGAAGGGTTGGCGAGCAGTACTTC
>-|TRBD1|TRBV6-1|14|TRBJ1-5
CASTPDRGNQPQHF
TGTGCCAGCACCCCAGACAGGGGGAATCAGCCCCAGCATTTT
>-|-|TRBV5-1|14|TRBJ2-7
CASSSLTGTYEQYF
TGCGCCAGTAGCTCTTTGACAGGAACCTACGAGCAGTACTTC